This T cell receptor (beta chain) was sequenced during a study of blood T cell repertoires in COVID-19. Across the study: Collection of acute and convalescent COVID-19 samples took place in the United States, Italy and Spain. T cells, B-cell-depleted T cells, or PBMCs supplied cDNA or gDNA.

Original data processing: Cell counts per sample came from amplifying reference gene primers. Sequencing used immunoSEQ multiplex PCR; TCRdb keeps in-frame clones, though not all of them. V, J and clone size are those of that table, while D and trimming were read from the DNA. The sample lists 160,000 or so clones, over 80% occurring once. Sequencing used peripheral blood. This TCR was sampled from a woman between 55 and 75 years old who had recovered from COVID-19.

The CDR3 reads CASAPLDSSYNEQFF. The CDR3 region has the DNA TGTGCCAGCGCCCCCTTAGACAGTTCCTACAATGAGCAGTTCTTC. This chain joins TRBV2 and TRBJ2-1; TRBD1 is a possible D gene (5 bases). CDR3 size: 15 residues. Germline CDR1 and CDR2: SNHLY and FYNNEI. Trimming left V 8 bases short and J 1 base short, with 15 bases between.